This TCR beta chain was sequenced for a study of Graves' ophthalmopathy and Graves' hyperthyroidism. Study-wide findings and caveats: Detection in blood was also observed for most expanded thyroid clonotypes above 0.001 frequency.

This clonotype was observed at least ten times. Its antigen is not known. Amplification targeted the TCR beta CDR3 regions, with RNA transcripts as the source material. Second-round multiplex PCR came after first-round RT-PCR with HTBI primers. MiXCR, run by TCRdb on the multiplex PCR reads, gives a single entry per CDR3 protein. The repertoire holds 650,000 to 900,000 distinct CDR3 sequences, around 40% seen once, with about 40% in the top ten. Certain patients were not enrolled. These were patients with other autoimmune diseases, uncontrolled infections, pregnancy or lactation. The evidence that diagnosis relied on was clinical symptoms, serum thyroxine, TRAb, thyroid ultrasound and orbital computed tomography. The CDR3 contains 12 residues. The V and J ends lost 4 bases and 2 bases, in that order; junction bases with no gene match: 0. The germline CDR1 and CDR2 sequences are SQVTM and ANQGSEA.

This receptor was taken from an adult man with Graves' ophthalmopathy. The sample consisted of peripheral blood. V is TRBV29-1 and J is TRBJ2-5; the match to TRBD1 covers 8 bases. Here the CDR3 reads CSVGQGQETQYF. The CDR3 DNA is TGCAGCGTTGGACAGGGGCAAGAGACCCAGTACTTC.